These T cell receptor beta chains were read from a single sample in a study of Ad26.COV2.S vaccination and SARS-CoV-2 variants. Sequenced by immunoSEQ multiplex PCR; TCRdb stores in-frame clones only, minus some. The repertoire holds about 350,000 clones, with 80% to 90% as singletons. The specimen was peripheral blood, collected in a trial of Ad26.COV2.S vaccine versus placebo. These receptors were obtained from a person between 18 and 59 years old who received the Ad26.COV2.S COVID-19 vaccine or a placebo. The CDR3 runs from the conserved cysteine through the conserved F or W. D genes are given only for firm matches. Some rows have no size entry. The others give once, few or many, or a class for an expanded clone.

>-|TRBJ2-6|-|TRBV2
CASTYSPGANVLTF
TGTGCCAGCACCTACAGTCCTGGGGCCAACGTCCTGACTTTC
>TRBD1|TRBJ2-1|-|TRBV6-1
CASSENLGGYSSYNEQFF
TGTGCCAGCAGTGAAAACCTAGGGGGCTACAGCTCCTACAATGAGCAGTTCTTC
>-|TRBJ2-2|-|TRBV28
CASSLLRDINTGELFF
TGTGCCAGCAGTTTGTTGCGGGATATAAACACCGGGGAGCTGTTTTTT
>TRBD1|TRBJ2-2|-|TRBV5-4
CASSLDRGLRNTGELFF
TGTGCCAGCAGCTTGGACAGGGGGCTGCGGAACACCGGGGAGCTGTTTTTT
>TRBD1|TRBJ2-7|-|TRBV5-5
CASSGGQTYEQYF
TGTGCCAGCAGCGGGGGACAGACCTACGAGCAGTACTTC
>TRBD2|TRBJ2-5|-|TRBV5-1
CASSLTSAGTKETQYF
TGCGCCAGCAGCTTGACTAGCGCGGGGACCAAAGAGACCCAGTACTTC
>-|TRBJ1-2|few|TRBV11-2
CASSTVTSGYTF
TGTGCCAGCAGCACGGTAACCTCTGGCTACACCTTC
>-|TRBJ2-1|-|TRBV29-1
CSGDRFDGDEQFF
TGCAGCGGAGACAGGTTTGACGGCGATGAGCAGTTCTTC
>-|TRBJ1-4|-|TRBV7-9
CASSLLNEKLFF
TGTGCCAGCAGCCTCCTAAATGAAAAACTGTTTTTT
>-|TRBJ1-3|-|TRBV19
CASSLGVKNTIYF
TGTGCCAGTAGCCTGGGAGTGAAAAACACCATATATTTT
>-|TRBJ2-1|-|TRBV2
CASVRSGLAYNEQFF
TGTGCCAGCGTACGTTCGGGACTGGCCTACAATGAGCAGTTCTTC
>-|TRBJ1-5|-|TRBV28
CASNLEAGMDQPQHF
TGTGCCAGCAATTTGGAGGCAGGGATGGATCAGCCCCAGCATTTT
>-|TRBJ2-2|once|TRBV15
CATSREGVNTGELFF
TGTGCCACCAGCAGAGAGGGGGTAAACACCGGGGAGCTGTTTTTT
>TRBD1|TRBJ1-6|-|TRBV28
CAEGGGAGSPLHF
TGTGCCGAAGGAGGGGGCGCGGGGTCACCCCTCCACTTT
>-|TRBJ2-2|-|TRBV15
CATSRVLGGPGELFF
TGTGCCACCAGCAGAGTTTTGGGGGGACCCGGGGAGCTGTTTTTT
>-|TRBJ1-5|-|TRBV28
CASSDLKGGDNQPQHF
TGTGCCAGCAGCGATTTAAAGGGAGGAGACAATCAGCCCCAGCATTTT
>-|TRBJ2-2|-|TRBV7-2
CASRSNRVHGTGELFF
TGTGCCAGCAGGTCGAACAGGGTACATGGCACCGGGGAGCTGTTTTTT
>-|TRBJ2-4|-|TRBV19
CATSDSSGENIQYF
TGTGCCACCTCAGACAGTTCTGGCGAAAACATTCAGTACTTC
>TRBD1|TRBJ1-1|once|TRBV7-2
CASSLRGRTEAFF
TGTGCCAGCAGCTTAAGGGGGCGGACTGAAGCTTTCTTT
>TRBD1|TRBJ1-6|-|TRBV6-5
CASTETGGLSPLHF
TGTGCCAGCACCGAGACAGGGGGCCTCTCACCCCTCCACTTT
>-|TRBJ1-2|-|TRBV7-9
CASSLVTGSYTF
TGTGCCAGCAGCTTAGTAACAGGGTCCTACACCTTC
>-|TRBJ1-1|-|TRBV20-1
CSASSAGSGPNTEAFF
TGCAGTGCTAGTTCTGCAGGGTCGGGGCCAAACACTGAAGCTTTCTTT
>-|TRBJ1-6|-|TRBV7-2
CASSSRLSTGSPLHF
TGTGCCAGCAGCTCGAGGCTCTCGACGGGTTCACCCCTCCACTTT
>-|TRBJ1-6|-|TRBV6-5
CASSRTVNSPLHF
TGTGCCAGCAGTCGGACAGTTAATTCACCCCTCCACTTT
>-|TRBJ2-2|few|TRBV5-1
CASNPRKETNTGELFF
TGCGCCAGCAACCCAAGGAAAGAAACGAACACCGGGGAGCTGTTTTTT
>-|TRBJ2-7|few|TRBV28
CASTTWGGRASYEQYF
TGTGCCAGCACCACTTGGGGGGGCAGGGCGTCCTACGAGCAGTACTTC
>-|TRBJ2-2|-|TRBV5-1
CASSLSAPGNTGELFF
TGCGCCAGCAGCTTGAGCGCCCCAGGGAACACCGGGGAGCTGTTTTTT
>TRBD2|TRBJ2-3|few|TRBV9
CASSALAGGRADTQYF
TGTGCCAGCAGCGCGCTAGCGGGAGGGCGGGCAGATACGCAGTATTTT
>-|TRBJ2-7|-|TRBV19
CASSIVADDTYEQYF
TGTGCCAGTAGTATAGTAGCGGACGACACCTACGAGCAGTACTTC
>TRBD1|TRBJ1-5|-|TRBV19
CASTRGQGPNQPQHF
TGTGCCAGTACCCGAGGACAGGGACCTAATCAGCCCCAGCATTTT
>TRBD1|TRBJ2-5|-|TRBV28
CASSFSAGGARETQYF
TGTGCCAGCAGTTTTTCGGCAGGGGGCGCGCGGGAGACCCAGTACTTC
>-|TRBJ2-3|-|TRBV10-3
CAISEFLAGLGDTQYF
TGTGCCATCAGTGAATTCTTGGCGGGGCTTGGGGATACGCAGTATTTT
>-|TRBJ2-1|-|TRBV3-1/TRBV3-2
CASSRPSSVMGYNEQFF
TGTGCCAGCAGCCGCCCGTCTAGCGTAATGGGCTACAATGAGCAGTTCTTC
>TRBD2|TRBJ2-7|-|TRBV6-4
CASRTGPRKGTSGSYEQYF
TGTGCCAGCAGAACCGGGCCCAGGAAAGGGACTAGCGGGAGTTACGAGCAGTACTTC
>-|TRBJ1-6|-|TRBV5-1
CASSLDRESSPLHF
TGCGCCAGCAGCTTGGACAGGGAGAGTTCACCCCTCCACTTT
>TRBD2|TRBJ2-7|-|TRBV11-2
CASSWAGVEQYF
TGTGCCAGCAGCTGGGCGGGGGTCGAGCAGTACTTC
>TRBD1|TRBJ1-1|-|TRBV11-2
CASLRTGNTEAFF
TGTGCCAGCCTAAGGACAGGGAACACTGAAGCTTTCTTT
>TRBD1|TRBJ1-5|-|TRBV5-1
CASSTGQGGNQPQHF
TGCGCCAGCAGCACTGGACAGGGGGGAAATCAGCCCCAGCATTTT
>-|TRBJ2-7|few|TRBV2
CASSEWDYEQYF
TGTGCCAGCAGTGAATGGGACTACGAGCAGTACTTC
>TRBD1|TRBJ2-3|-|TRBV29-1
CSGTGGTDTQYF
TGCAGCGGAACAGGGGGCACAGATACGCAGTATTTT
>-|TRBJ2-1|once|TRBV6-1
CASSELGALGNEQFF
TGTGCCAGCAGTGAACTGGGGGCGCTGGGCAATGAGCAGTTCTTC
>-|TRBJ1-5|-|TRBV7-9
CASSLATGLESNQPQHF
TGTGCCAGCAGCTTAGCGACGGGACTGGAATCCAATCAGCCCCAGCATTTT
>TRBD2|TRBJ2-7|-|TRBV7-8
CASSPGGGAQYF
TGTGCCAGCAGCCCGGGGGGGGGCGCGCAGTACTTC
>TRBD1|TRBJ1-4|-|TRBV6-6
CASGSGTGGEKLFF
TGTGCCAGCGGTTCCGGGACAGGGGGTGAAAAACTGTTTTTT
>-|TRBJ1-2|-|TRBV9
CASSGGHGYGYTF
TGTGCCAGCAGCGGGGGCCACGGCTATGGCTACACCTTC
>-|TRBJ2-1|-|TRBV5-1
CASSLMGGSSYNEQFF
TGCGCCAGCAGCTTGATGGGTGGGAGCTCCTACAATGAGCAGTTCTTC
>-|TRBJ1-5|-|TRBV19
CASRAGGNQPQHF
TGTGCCAGCCGTGCGGGGGGCAATCAGCCCCAGCATTTT
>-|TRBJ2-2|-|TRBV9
CASSVQGSGELFF
TGTGCCAGCAGCGTACAGGGTTCCGGGGAGCTGTTTTTT
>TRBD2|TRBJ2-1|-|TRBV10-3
CATTPGTRPYNEQFF
TGTGCCACCACCCCCGGGACTAGACCCTACAATGAGCAGTTCTTC